Described below is a single TCR beta chain sequence and its context. This CDR3 region has 13 residues. V was clipped by 0 bases and J by 10 bases, with 15 bases between them. Germline assignment: CDR1 GTSNPN and CDR2 SVGIG (reference sequence). Sequencing was performed with immunoSEQ multiplex PCR; in TCRdb, only in-frame clones are kept and a portion is missing. The sample contains about 95,000 clones, roughly 92% of which appear only once. The sample originates from a study of control samples from healthy donors and cancer patients. The receptor's source is a woman in her 30s in good health. The sample taken for sequencing was blood. This chain links TRBV30 with TRBJ1-2; a weak D match, TRBD1 (5 bases). The CDR3 reads CAWSVGPIGDYTF. In DNA, the CDR3 is TGTGCCTGGAGTGTGGGGCCGATAGGGGACTACACCTTC. Full variable domain (remainder filled in from reference TRBV30 and TRBJ1-2): SQTIHQWPATLVQPVGSPLSLECTVEGTSNPNLYWYRQAAGRGLQLLFYSVGIGQISSEVPQNLSASRPQDRQFILSSKKLLLSDSGFYLCAWSVGPIGDYTFGSGTRLTVV.